These T cell receptor beta chains were read from a single sample in a study of blood T cells in healthy people across ages. A single record per CDR3 protein comes from TCRdb applying MiXCR to the 5' RACE reads. The sample consists of roughly 500,000 distinct CDR3 sequences, 24% of them appearing once. The same data also went into a second study, on T cells of mothers and their children.

Sequencing was performed on blood. The origin of the receptors is a boy between 10 and 17 years old in good health. Each CDR3 is given with its conserved first and last residue. A D gene is named only where the DNA matches it firmly. Some rows have no size entry. The others give once, few or many, or a class for an expanded clone.

D	V	J	size	CDR3	DNA
.	TRBV5-1	TRBJ2-5	.	CASSTQFQETQYF	TGCGCCAGCAGCACGCAGTTTCAAGAGACCCAGTACTTC
TRBD2	TRBV4-1	TRBJ2-7	.	CASSQETAASGNPFYEQYF	TGCGCCAGCAGCCAAGAAACAGCGGCTAGCGGGAACCCTTTCTACGAGCAGTACTTC
.	TRBV5-1	TRBJ2-1	.	CASSLVAGPENEQFF	TGCGCCAGCAGCTTGGTTGCGGGACCCGAGAATGAGCAGTTCTTC
.	TRBV5-4	TRBJ1-4	few	CASSGGTRTNEKLFF	TGTGCCAGCAGCGGAGGGACGAGGACTAATGAAAAACTGTTTTTT
TRBD2	TRBV7-3	TRBJ2-3	.	CASSLTWTSVKDTQYF	TGTGCCAGCAGCTTAACGTGGACTAGCGTGAAAGATACGCAGTATTTT
TRBD1	TRBV28	TRBJ1-2	.	CASSQDRVHGYTF	TGTGCCAGCAGTCAGGACAGGGTCCATGGCTACACCTTC
.	TRBV20-1	TRBJ1-1	.	CSADRQRNTEAFF	TGCAGTGCGGACCGACAGCGAAACACTGAAGCTTTCTTT
TRBD1	TRBV4-3	TRBJ1-1	.	CASSLGRQGNTEAFF	TGCGCCAGCAGCCTAGGCAGACAGGGGAACACTGAAGCTTTCTTT
.	TRBV5-1	TRBJ1-1	few	CASSLGAAEAFF	TGCGCCAGCAGCTTGGGGGCAGCCGAAGCTTTCTTT
TRBD2	TRBV20-1	TRBJ2-1	few	CSPWGTSGRNGNEQFF	TGCAGCCCCTGGGGGACTAGCGGGAGGAACGGCAATGAGCAGTTCTTC
.	TRBV6-1	TRBJ2-7	few	CASSPAGPSRGGYIYEQYF	TGTGCCAGCAGTCCCGCCGGGCCTAGTCGGGGAGGATACATCTACGAGCAGTACTTC
.	TRBV6-6	TRBJ1-3	few	CASSYSRSGNTIYF	TGTGCCAGCAGTTACTCGAGGTCTGGAAACACCATATATTTT
TRBD1	TRBV7-9	TRBJ1-1	few	CASSSTADRGRAFF	TGTGCCAGCAGCTCCACCGCGGACAGGGGGAGAGCTTTCTTT
TRBD2	TRBV6-5	TRBJ2-2	.	CASSYSISGGADGELFF	TGTGCCAGCAGTTACTCGATATCCGGGGGGGCCGACGGGGAGCTGTTTTTT
.	TRBV5-1	TRBJ2-5	once	CASSTLGRAQETQYF	TGCGCCAGCAGCACCCTGGGACGGGCCCAAGAGACCCAGTACTTC
.	TRBV20-1	TRBJ1-2	.	CSARGGGANYGYTF	TGCAGTGCTAGAGGAGGCGGGGCTAACTATGGCTACACCTTC
TRBD2	TRBV9	TRBJ2-1	.	CASSVAGGESGEQFF	TGTGCCAGCAGCGTAGCGGGAGGCGAGTCGGGTGAGCAGTTCTTC
TRBD1	TRBV20-1	TRBJ2-7	few	CSAREGQGYYEQYF	TGCAGTGCTAGAGAGGGACAGGGGTACTACGAGCAGTACTTC
.	TRBV5-5	TRBJ2-1	few	CASSLEGDGEQFF	TGTGCCAGCAGCTTGGAGGGGGATGGTGAGCAGTTCTTC
.	TRBV19	TRBJ2-1	.	CASRQADEQFF	TGTGCCAGTAGACAGGCCGATGAGCAGTTCTTC
.	TRBV7-8	TRBJ2-7	many	CASSLGPTNYEQYF	TGTGCCAGCAGCTTAGGTCCGACTAACTACGAGCAGTACTTC
.	TRBV12-3/TRBV12-4	TRBJ2-7	.	CASSLGLGGYEQYF	TGTGCCAGCAGTTTGGGTCTTGGGGGCTACGAGCAGTACTTC
TRBD1	TRBV18	TRBJ1-6	few	CASSSRDRAAKSSYNSPLHF	TGTGCCAGCTCATCAAGGGACAGGGCCGCGAAAAGCTCCTATAATTCACCCCTCCACTTT
.	TRBV4-3	TRBJ2-7	few	CASSQDTGGPVWKTLYF	TGCGCCAGCAGCCAAGATACCGGGGGGCCGGTTTGGAAGACCCTGTACTTC
.	TRBV15	TRBJ1-2	.	CATSRAGQGYTF	TGTGCCACCTCTCGGGCAGGGCAAGGCTACACCTTC
.	TRBV7-9	TRBJ1-4	.	CASSSYPIDSNEKLFF	TGTGCCAGCAGCTCCTACCCTATCGACAGTAATGAAAAACTGTTTTTT
.	TRBV4-3	TRBJ2-3	few	CASSQEPGGTDTQYF	TGCGCCAGCAGCCAAGAACCGGGTGGCACAGATACGCAGTATTTT
.	TRBV9	TRBJ1-2	.	CASSVDVGNYGYTF	TGTGCCAGCAGCGTAGATGTCGGGAACTATGGCTACACCTTC
.	TRBV11-2	TRBJ2-7	.	CASDAGLTEQYF	TGTGCCAGTGACGCTGGTCTCACCGAGCAGTACTTC
TRBD2	TRBV12-3/TRBV12-4	TRBJ2-1	.	CASSRMSSGGTQFF	TGTGCCAGCAGCCGCATGTCTAGCGGGGGGACCCAGTTCTTC
TRBD2	TRBV6-2/TRBV6-3	TRBJ2-3	many	CASSQTSSQPADTQYF	TGTGCCAGCAGTCAGACTAGCAGCCAACCGGCAGATACGCAGTATTTT
.	TRBV14	TRBJ1-1	.	CASSHPGNLPVEAFF	TGTGCCAGCAGCCACCCGGGAAACCTTCCCGTAGAAGCTTTCTTT
TRBD2	TRBV7-3	TRBJ2-1	once	CASSLTSGGGGYNEQFF	TGTGCCAGCAGCTTAACGTCGGGCGGGGGTGGATACAATGAGCAGTTCTTC
.	TRBV20-1	TRBJ1-1	few	CSALGRAGRGEAFF	TGCAGTGCCTTAGGTCGGGCAGGTCGTGGTGAAGCTTTCTTT
.	TRBV7-9	TRBJ1-1	few	CPSSLVGLEAFF	TGTCCCAGCAGCTTAGTGGGGCTTGAAGCTTTCTTT
.	TRBV6-5	TRBJ2-1	.	CASMDSLNEQFF	TGTGCCAGCATGGACTCCTTGAATGAGCAGTTCTTC
TRBD1	TRBV7-6	TRBJ2-1	many	CASSSDRAGQFF	TGTGCCAGCAGCTCGGACAGGGCCGGGCAGTTCTTC
TRBD2	TRBV5-1	TRBJ2-3	few	CASSSKAGPDTQYF	TGCGCCAGCAGTTCAAAAGCGGGACCAGATACGCAGTATTTT
TRBD2	TRBV2	TRBJ2-7	few	CASSESASGDYEQYF	TGTGCCAGCAGTGAATCTGCTAGCGGGGACTACGAGCAGTACTTC
.	TRBV4-2	TRBJ2-7	few	CASSQGGTLSPYEQYF	TGTGCCAGCAGCCAAGGCGGGACCCTCTCCCCCTACGAGCAGTACTTC
TRBD1	TRBV2	TRBJ1-5	.	CASSGGQGYSNQPQHF	TGTGCCAGCAGCGGGGGACAGGGTTATAGCAATCAGCCCCAGCATTTT
.	TRBV7-9	TRBJ1-2	few	CASSLGAGVYGYTF	TGTGCCAGCAGCTTAGGGGCAGGAGTTTATGGCTACACCTTC
TRBD1	TRBV4-3	TRBJ2-1	.	CASSQDYGTASYNEQFF	TGCGCCAGCAGCCAAGATTACGGGACAGCATCCTACAATGAGCAGTTCTTC